The rows below give T cell receptor beta chains drawn from one sample of a study of cytomegalovirus exposure and HLA in healthy donors. Sequenced by immunoSEQ multiplex PCR; TCRdb stores in-frame clones only, minus some. The data contain 150,000 to 200,000 clones, approximately 80% of them singletons. Sequencing was performed on PBMCs. These TCRs come from a man between 18 and 35 years old in good health and CMV-seronegative. CDR3s include the opening cysteine and the closing phenylalanine or tryptophan. The D gene is left open where the match is weak. Clone size is stated in some rows and not others, as once, few, many or a class when expanded.

len	v_gene	d_gene	j_gene	abundance	CDR3aa	CDR3nt
16	TRBV5-1	TRBD1	TRBJ2-5	.	CASSLEDRGRGETQYF	TGCGCCAGCAGCTTGGAGGACAGGGGGCGCGGGGAGACCCAGTACTTC
16	TRBV28	TRBD2	TRBJ2-1	.	CASKRVGTSVYNEQFF	TGTGCCAGCAAACGGGTTGGGACTAGCGTTTACAATGAGCAGTTCTTC
14	TRBV19	.	TRBJ1-2	.	CASSIIGANYGYTF	TGTGCCAGTAGTATAATAGGGGCCAACTATGGCTACACCTTC
13	TRBV4-3	TRBD1	TRBJ2-7	.	CASSHLTGDEQYF	TGCGCCAGCAGCCATCTGACAGGGGACGAGCAGTACTTC
14	TRBV5-6	TRBD1	TRBJ1-2	.	CASIYRGWDYGYTF	TGTGCCAGCATCTACAGGGGGTGGGACTATGGCTACACCTTC
16	TRBV7-2	.	TRBJ1-1	.	CASSLVPVSLNTEAFF	TGTGCCAGCAGCTTAGTCCCCGTTAGTTTGAACACTGAAGCTTTCTTT
16	TRBV4-2	TRBD1	TRBJ1-2	few	CASSQDRGGRVNGYTF	TGTGCCAGCAGCCAAGATCGAGGGGGCAGGGTGAATGGCTACACCTTC
14	TRBV4-1	.	TRBJ2-1	.	CASSHGGSYNEQFF	TGCGCCAGCAGCCACGGGGGCTCCTACAATGAGCAGTTCTTC
17	TRBV19	TRBD2	TRBJ2-1	.	CASTGLAGGIPYNEQFF	TGTGCCAGTACGGGACTAGCGGGAGGGATACCCTACAATGAGCAGTTCTTC
14	TRBV28	.	TRBJ1-5	.	CAIAQGWGNQPQHF	TGTGCCATCGCACAGGGATGGGGCAATCAGCCCCAGCATTTT